A single sample is the source of the 11 T cell receptor beta chains below, sequenced in a study of post-analysis software for immune sequencing data. Whole-study results and caveats: TRBV5-6, TRBV5-1 and TRBV20-1 were among 4 or 5 TRBV segments more frequent in patients than controls.

Unique molecular identifiers tagged the TCR beta cDNA libraries. TCRdb called the PCR reads again in MiXCR, with one record for every CDR3 protein. The data show around 770,000 distinct CDR3 sequences, roughly 46% seen once. No antigen is known for these receptors. Sequenced: blood. The receptors here all came from a girl under 18 with multiple sclerosis.

For the CDR3, the DNA is TGCAGCGTTGAAGTGACAGGGAATATGACTTACGAGCAGTACTTC. Protein: CSVEVTGNMTYEQYF. The chain carries TRBV29-1 and TRBJ2-7; 7 positions match TRBD1. Trimming removed 1 base from V and 4 bases from J; junction bases left unmatched: 10. CDR1 and CDR2 (germline): SQVTM, ANQGSEA. The CDR3 has 15 residues.

The CDR3 DNA reads TGTGCCAGCAGCTTAGCCCGAGATAGCAATCAGCCCCAGCATTTT. Translated, it gives CASSLARDSNQPQHF. This chain uses TRBV7-9 with TRBJ1-5; D uncertain. Trimming pared 0 bases from V and 0 bases from J, leaving 6 bases between. The CDR3 is 15 amino acids. In germline, CDR1 is SEHNR, CDR2 FQNEAQ (reference sequence).

There are a few counts of this clonotype. The chain carries TRBV7-2 and TRBJ2-7, with unresolved D. Germline loops: CDR1 SGHTA, CDR2 FQGNSA. This CDR3 has 12 amino acids. V was cut by 5 bases and J by 2 bases, with 7 bases left in between. The DNA for the CDR3 is TGTGCCAGCAGCCCAAACACCTACGAGCAGTACTTC. It specifies CASSPNTYEQYF.

This rearrangement joins TRBV9 to TRBJ2-5, with 9 bases lining up with TRBD2. Germline V gives CDR1 SGDLS, CDR2 YYNGEE. V shed 3 bases and J 1 base; nucleotides not matched to a gene: 4. CDR3 length equals 15 residues. This CDR3 reads CASSGAGGTQETQYF. The CDR3 DNA is TGTGCCAGCAGCGGTGCGGGAGGGACCCAAGAGACCCAGTACTTC. Drawing the rest from reference TRBV9 and TRBJ2-5, the complete variable domain is DSGVTQTPKHLITATGQRVTLRCSPRSGDLSVYWYQQSLDQGLQFLIQYYNGEERAKGNILERFSAQQFPDLHSELNLSSLELGDSALYFCASSGAGGTQETQYFGPGTRLLVL.

This clonotype was detected only a few times. The rearrangement uses TRBV20-1 and TRBJ2-3; no definite D call. The germline V gene has CDR1 DFQATT and CDR2 SNEGSKA (reference sequence). The CDR3 is 12 amino acids. Trimming cost V 5 bases and J 1 base, with 7 bases left between them. For the CDR3, the DNA is TGCAGTGCTGAGGACCGCACAGATACGCAGTATTTT. Translating it yields CSAEDRTDTQYF.

In its sample, this clonotype was seen a few times. V and J are TRBV4-2 and TRBJ1-5; tentative D call: TRBD1 (5 bases). V gave up 0 bases and J gave up 4 bases, with 7 bases separating them. This CDR3 contains 14 residues. Germline assignment: CDR1 LGHNA and CDR2 YNFKEQ. The CDR3: CASSQDRENQPQHF. CDR3 in DNA: TGTGCCAGCAGCCAAGACAGGGAGAATCAGCCCCAGCATTTT.

Notes on this clonotype: Compared with germline, one end of the junction differs, possibly owing to a read error. The chain uses TRBV5-1 and TRBJ2-5, with D possibly called TRBD1 or TRBD2 (5 bases each). The germline CDR1 and CDR2 sequences are SGHRS and YFSETQ. The CDR3 runs to 13 residues. The CDR3 protein is CASNLAREETQYF. In DNA, the CDR3 is TGCGCCAGCAACTTGGCCAGGGAGGAGACCCAGTACTTC.

V is TRBV27 and J is TRBJ2-7; TRBD1 matches at 9 bases. Trimming cost V 8 bases and J 3 bases; bases outside gene matches: 11. Germline loops: CDR1 MNHEY, CDR2 SMNVEV (reference sequence). This CDR3 contains 15 residues. This CDR3 is CASAHFGTGFYEQYF. In nucleotides, the CDR3 is TGTGCCAGCGCACATTTCGGGACAGGGTTCTACGAGCAGTACTTC.

This clonotype was found a few times. The chain has TRBV6-5 and TRBJ1-4; D call uncertain. V was cut by 4 bases and J by 4 bases, with 19 bases left in between. The CDR3 is made up of 17 amino acids. Per germline, CDR1 MNHEY and CDR2 SVGAGI. The DNA of the CDR3 is TGTGCCAGCAGTTCCCGCCCGATCGTGGGCAGTAATGAAAAACTGTTTTTT. It codes for CASSSRPIVGSNEKLFF.

V and J are TRBV12-3 or TRBV12-4 and TRBJ2-7; D not certain. The CDR3 runs to 16 residues. Between the trimmed V and J ends, which lost 2 bases and 2 bases, there was a span of 16 bases. The CDR3 region has the DNA TGTGCCAGCAGTTTACCGATGGCCTCCGGTACCTACGAGCAGTACTTC. It yields the protein CASSLPMASGTYEQYF.

This clonotype has ten or more counts. This chain connects TRBV7-2 to TRBJ2-1; 8 bases are shared with TRBD2. The germline CDR1 and CDR2 sequences are SGHTA and FQGNSA. The trim removed 0 bases at V and 2 bases at J, leaving 3 bases unmatched. The length of the CDR3 is 16 residues. CDR3 DNA: TGTGCCAGCAGCTTAGCTGGCGGGAGGACCTACAATGAGCAGTTCTTC. Its translation is CASSLAGGRTYNEQFF. The variable domain in full, with the rest retrieved from reference TRBV7-2 and TRBJ2-1, is GAGVSQSPSNKVTEKGKDVELRCDPISGHTALYWYRQSLGQGLEFLIYFQGNSAPDKSGLPSDRFSAERTGGSVSTLTIQRTQQEDSAVYLCASSLAGGRTYNEQFFGPGTRLTVL.